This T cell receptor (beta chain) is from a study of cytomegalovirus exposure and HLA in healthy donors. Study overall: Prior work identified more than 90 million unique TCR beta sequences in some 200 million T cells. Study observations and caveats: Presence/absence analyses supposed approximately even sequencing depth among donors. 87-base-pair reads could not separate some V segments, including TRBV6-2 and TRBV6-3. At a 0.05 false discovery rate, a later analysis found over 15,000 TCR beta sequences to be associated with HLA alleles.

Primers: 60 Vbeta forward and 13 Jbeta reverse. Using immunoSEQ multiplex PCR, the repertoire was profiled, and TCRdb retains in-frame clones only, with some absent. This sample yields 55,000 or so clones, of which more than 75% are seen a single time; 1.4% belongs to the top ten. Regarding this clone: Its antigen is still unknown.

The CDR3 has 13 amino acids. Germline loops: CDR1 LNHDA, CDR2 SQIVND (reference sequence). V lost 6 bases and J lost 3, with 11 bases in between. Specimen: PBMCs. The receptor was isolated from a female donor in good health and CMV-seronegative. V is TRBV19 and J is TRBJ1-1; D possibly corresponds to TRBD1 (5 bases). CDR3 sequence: CASRGLGDTEAFF. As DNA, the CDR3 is TGTGCCAGTAGGGGACTGGGGGACACTGAAGCTTTCTTT. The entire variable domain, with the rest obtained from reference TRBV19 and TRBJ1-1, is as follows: DGGITQSPKYLFRKEGQNVTLSCEQNLNHDAMYWYRQDPGQGLRLIYYSQIVNDFQKGDIAEGYSVSREKKESFPLTVTSAQKNPTAFYLCASRGLGDTEAFFGQGTRLTVV.